These 8 T cell receptor beta chains originate from one sample sequenced in a study of T cells after yellow fever vaccination. TCRdb fed the 5' RACE reads into MiXCR, producing one record per CDR3 protein. The data hold about 350,000 distinct CDR3 sequences, with approximately 10% observed a single time. Specimen: PBMCs, collected on the day of the first yellow fever vaccination. The receptors here all came from a man between 18 and 35 years old who received the YFV17D yellow fever vaccine.

The chain is built from TRBV20-1 and TRBJ2-1, with 16 nucleotides matching TRBD2. Germline V CDR1 and CDR2: DFQATT, SNEGSKA (reference sequence). V shed 3 bases and J 5 bases; nucleotides not matched to a gene: 7. The CDR3 spans 17 residues. The CDR3 protein is CSARSGTSGGADNEQFF. Here the CDR3 DNA reads TGCAGTGCTAGGTCCGGGACTAGCGGGGGGGCGGACAATGAGCAGTTCTTC.

This clonotype occurred a few times. The J gene is TRBJ1-1, the V gene TRBV20-1; maybe TRBD1 (6 bases). V lost 1 base and J lost 2, with 14 bases in between. This CDR3 comprises 15 residues. From germline, CDR1 is DFQATT and CDR2 SNEGSKA (reference sequence). The CDR3 is CSARGAGRGNTEAFF. The DNA for the CDR3 is TGCAGTGCTAGAGGGGCGGGCAGGGGTAACACTGAAGCTTTCTTT.

V is TRBV6-1 and J is TRBJ2-7; 10 nucleotides agree with TRBD1. The V segment lost 5 bases and the J segment 6 bases; nucleotides outside the gene matches: 10. The CDR3 has 15 amino acids. Germline V lookup: CDR1 MNHNS, CDR2 SASEGT. The chain's CDR3 is CASSSRQGARGEQYF. The DNA of the CDR3 is TGTGCCAGCAGTAGTAGACAGGGGGCCAGGGGCGAGCAGTACTTC.

The chain has TRBV5-4 and TRBJ2-1; no clear D gene. The germline V gene encodes CDR1 SGHNT and CDR2 YYREEE (reference sequence). Trimming took off 0 bases at V and 11 bases at J, with 6 bases between the two ends. This CDR3 is built from 11 residues. CDR3 DNA: TGTGCCAGCAGCTTGGGCAGAAAGCAGTTCTTC. Translating gives CASSLGRKQFF.

The sample holds a few counts of this clonotype. This chain links TRBV29-1 with TRBJ2-4; D possibly corresponds to TRBD2 (6 bases). The CDR3 has 12 residues. Trimming removed 4 bases at V and 7 bases at J, with 11 bases between. CDR1 is SQVTM, CDR2 ANQGSEA, per germline. CDR3 loop: CSVAGGSNIQYF. CDR3 nucleotide sequence: TGCAGCGTTGCCGGAGGGAGCAACATTCAGTACTTC.

This clonotype was found a few times. J is TRBJ2-1 and V is TRBV2; a possible D gene is TRBD1 (6 bases). V was clipped by 4 bases and J by 5 bases, with 12 bases between them. CDR3 length: 14 amino acids. CDR1 and CDR2 from the germline V gene are SNHLY and FYNNEI. CDR3: CASSVWGRNNEQFF. CDR3 nucleotide sequence: TGTGCCAGCAGTGTATGGGGGCGAAACAATGAGCAGTTCTTC.

The sample holds many counts of this clonotype. This rearrangement joins TRBV18 to TRBJ1-6, with D unresolved. Between the trimmed V and J ends, which lost 6 bases and 8 bases, there was a span of 14 bases. CDR1 is KGHSH, CDR2 LQKENI, per germline. The CDR3 runs to 14 residues. DNA of the CDR3: TGTGCCAGCTCCGAAGGCGGAGTCGATTCACCCCTCCACTTT. This codes for CASSEGGVDSPLHF.

A few counts support this clonotype. The chain employs TRBV12-3 or TRBV12-4 and TRBJ1-4; unclear D gene. The CDR3 sequence is 14 residues long. Between the trimmed V and J ends, which lost 6 bases and 4 bases, there was a span of 12 bases. CDR3 amino acids: CASRSGSNNEKLFF. Written as DNA, the CDR3 is TGTGCCAGCAGGAGCGGGTCTAATAATGAAAAACTGTTTTTT.